Listed here are 28 T cell receptor beta chains from one sample, sequenced in a study of blood T cell repertoires in COVID-19. Produced via immunoSEQ multiplex PCR; TCRdb's table is partial and in-frame only. The data contain some 330,000 clones, around 92% of them singletons. Source material: peripheral blood. These receptors came from a young woman with COVID-19, enrolled during active disease.

The table lists this clone with a count of one. The V gene is TRBV6-2 or TRBV6-3, the J gene TRBJ2-7; D is perhaps TRBD2 (5 bases). The CDR3 totals 14 residues. Trimming took 3 bases from V and 5 from J, leaving 14 bases between them. Per germline, CDR1 MNHEY and CDR2 SVGEGT. The CDR3 sequence: CASSYLLAAHEQYF. The CDR3 DNA is TGTGCCAGCAGTTATCTCCTAGCAGCGCACGAGCAGTACTTC.

This chain joins TRBV28 and TRBJ1-4; D remains unclear. V lost 7 bases to trimming and J lost 0 bases, with 9 bases between them. Germline V CDR1 and CDR2: MDHEN, SYDVKM. CDR3 length equals 14 residues. CDR3 loop: CASTQHATNEKLFF. The CDR3 coding sequence is TGTGCCAGCACCCAACATGCAACTAATGAAAAACTGTTTTTT.

The rearrangement joins TRBV5-1 to TRBJ2-2; D gene ambiguous. The CDR3 has 18 residues. Germline V lookup: CDR1 SGHRS, CDR2 YFSETQ. V was pared by 0 bases and J by 0 bases, with 15 bases between. CDR3 nucleotides: TGCGCCAGCAGCTTGGGGCTACTATCCTTAACGAACACCGGGGAGCTGTTTTTT. This gives the protein CASSLGLLSLTNTGELFF.

CDR3 in amino acids: CASSESSYEQYF. CDR3 in DNA: TGTGCCAGCTCGGAGAGCTCCTACGAGCAGTACTTC. The chain joins TRBV2 to TRBJ2-7; D gene ambiguous. V was trimmed by 8 bases and J by 0 bases, leaving 8 bases between them. Germline assignment: CDR1 SNHLY and CDR2 FYNNEI. The CDR3 consists of 12 residues. The full variable domain, its missing parts supplied by reference TRBV2 and TRBJ2-7, is EPEVTQTPSHQVTQMGQEVILRCVPISNHLYFYWYRQILGQKVEFLVSFYNNEISEKSEIFDDQFSVERPDGSNFTLKIRSTKLEDSAMYFCASSESSYEQYFGPGTRLTVT.

The chain has TRBV19 and TRBJ1-2; 7 bases align to TRBD1. This CDR3 spans 15 amino acids. The ends lost 8 bases at V and 6 bases at J; junction bases unmatched: 15. CDR1 and CDR2 (germline): LNHDA, SQIVND (reference sequence). Here the CDR3 DNA reads TGTGCCAGTTCTCCTCGGGACAGCTTGCAGGATGGCTACACCTTC. It encodes CASSPRDSLQDGYTF.

In this sample, this clone turned up a few times. The chain uses TRBV7-8 and TRBJ1-1; D not resolved. Germline CDR1 is SGHVS and CDR2 is FQNEAQ. The CDR3 length is 15 residues. The ends were cut back, 3 bases at V and 2 bases at J, with 13 bases in the middle. The CDR3 DNA sequence: TGTGCCAGCAGCTTTCTTTTACAGAGCAACACTGAAGCTTTCTTT. Amino acid sequence: CASSFLLQSNTEAFF.

The chain combines TRBV2 with TRBJ1-5; possible D gene TRBD1, 5 bases. Germline V lookup: CDR1 SNHLY, CDR2 FYNNEI. The CDR3 extends over 16 amino acids. Trimming stripped 4 bases from V and 6 bases from J, with 19 bases between. The CDR3 protein is CASSVYSVHGGQPQHF. DNA of the CDR3: TGTGCCAGCAGTGTATATTCCGTCCACGGGGGTCAGCCCCAGCATTTT. Variable domain in full (rest from reference TRBV2 and TRBJ1-5): EPEVTQTPSHQVTQMGQEVILRCVPISNHLYFYWYRQILGQKVEFLVSFYNNEISEKSEIFDDQFSVERPDGSNFTLKIRSTKLEDSAMYFCASSVYSVHGGQPQHFGDGTRLSIL.

The V gene is TRBV5-1, the J gene TRBJ1-1, with D perhaps matching TRBD1 (5 bases). The CDR3 has 15 amino acids. Germline loops: CDR1 SGHRS, CDR2 YFSETQ. Trimming pared 4 bases from V and 3 bases from J, leaving 16 bases between. For the CDR3, the DNA is TGCGCCAGCAGCGCGACAGTTTCCCTAGACACTGAAGCTTTCTTT. Its translation: CASSATVSLDTEAFF.

The rearrangement links TRBV6-2 or TRBV6-3 to TRBJ1-4; D remains unclear. Trimming pared 5 bases from V and 10 bases from J, leaving 17 bases between. In germline, CDR1 is MNHEY, CDR2 SVGEGT. The CDR3 is 14 amino acids. Written as DNA, the CDR3 is TGTGCCAGCAGTGTAAGAGACGCTCTAGGAAAACTGTTTTTT. The encoded protein is CASSVRDALGKLFF.

This rearrangement joins TRBV3-1 (or the pseudogene TRBV3-2) to TRBJ2-3; unclear D gene. CDR3 length: 15 amino acids. Germline-derived CDR1 and CDR2 are LGHDT and YNNKEL (reference sequence). The ends were cut back, 4 bases at V and 2 bases at J, with 13 bases in the middle. CDR3 in amino acids: CASSPRQLYTDTQYF. CDR3 sequence (DNA): TGTGCCAGCAGCCCGCGTCAACTGTACACAGATACGCAGTATTTT.

The chain couples TRBV20-1 to TRBJ2-5; 8 nucleotides match TRBD2. CDR3 length: 10 residues. Germline CDR1 DFQATT, CDR2 SNEGSKA (reference sequence). CDR3 region: CSGGTETQYF. Here the CDR3 DNA reads TGCTCGGGGGGGACAGAGACCCAGTACTTC.

The V gene is TRBV11-3, the J gene TRBJ1-4; TRBD1 matches 7 bases. The CDR3 covers 15 residues. CDR1 and CDR2 (germline): SGHNT, YENEEA. V shed 4 bases and J 3 bases; nucleotides not matched to a gene: 5. The CDR3 DNA is TGTGCCAGCAGCTCAAGACAGGGATCTAATGAAAAACTGTTTTTT. It translates to CASSSRQGSNEKLFF.

This chain links TRBV7-9 with TRBJ1-1; D remains unclear. Germline CDR1 reads SEHNR; CDR2 reads FQNEAQ (reference sequence). The CDR3 length is 12 residues. V lost 2 bases and J 7 bases, leaving 8 bases between the germline ends. CDR3 protein: CASSLIRNEAFF. The DNA for the CDR3 is TGTGCCAGCAGCTTAATCAGGAATGAAGCTTTCTTT.

This chain links TRBV5-4 with TRBJ2-2; 8 bases agree with TRBD2. Per germline, CDR1 SGHNT and CDR2 YYREEE (reference sequence). The CDR3 extends over 17 amino acids. Germline trimming cut 4 bases from V and 0 bases from J; bases unmatched to any gene: 8. CDR3 nucleotide sequence: TGTGCCAGCAGCACCGAGTTGCGGGGGGCGAACACCGGGGAGCTGTTTTTT. Translating gives CASSTELRGANTGELFF.

The V and J genes are TRBV13 and TRBJ2-2; 10 positions agree with TRBD2. V was clipped by 6 bases and J by 3 bases; unmatched bases: 7. CDR3 length: 16 amino acids. Germline V gene data show CDR1 as PRHDT and CDR2 as FYEKMQ (reference sequence). CDR3 residues: CASRPLAGADTGELFF. The DNA of the CDR3 is TGTGCCAGCAGACCGCTAGCGGGGGCCGACACCGGGGAGCTGTTTTTT.

The CDR3 coding sequence is TGCGCCAGCAGCCGGGGACAGTCCCCCCTGGGCGGTGGCTACACCTTC. Its translation: CASSRGQSPLGGGYTF. The V call is TRBV5-1, the J call TRBJ1-2; TRBD1 aligns across 7 bases. Germline V lookup: CDR1 SGHRS, CDR2 YFSETQ. This CDR3 spans 16 amino acids. V was pared by 4 bases and J by 7 bases, with 16 bases of the junction left unmatched.

V usage is TRBV15 and J usage is TRBJ1-1, with TRBD1 identical over 9 bases. The CDR3 length is 15 residues. V was clipped by 2 bases and J by 5 bases; unmatched bases: 6. CDR1 is LNHNV and CDR2 is YYDKDF in the germline V gene (reference sequence). DNA of the CDR3: TGTGCCACCAGCAGAAGAACAGGGGGCTGGACTGAAGCTTTCTTT. Its protein is CATSRRTGGWTEAFF. Supplemented by reference TRBV15 and TRBJ1-1, the full variable domain reads DAMVIQNPRYQVTQFGKPVTLSCSQTLNHNVMYWYQQKSSQAPKLLFHYYDKDFNNEADTPDNFQSRRPNTSFCFLDIRSPGLGDTAMYLCATSRRTGGWTEAFFGQGTRLTVV.

The chain is built from TRBV19 and TRBJ2-2; no reliable D call. In germline, CDR1 is LNHDA, CDR2 SQIVND (reference sequence). The CDR3 has 15 residues. The V gene lost 3 bases and the J gene lost 4 bases, with 12 bases spanning the gap. Here the CDR3 reads CASSIEARITGELFF. CDR3 nucleotides: TGTGCCAGTAGTATTGAGGCCAGAATCACCGGGGAGCTGTTTTTT.

The V gene is TRBV11-2, the J gene TRBJ1-1; no clear D. The germline V gene encodes CDR1 SGHAT and CDR2 FQNNGV. The V and J ends lost 5 bases and 0 bases respectively, with 7 bases between them. The CDR3 is 13 residues long. The DNA for the CDR3 is TGTGCCAGCAGCAATCAATTGAACACTGAAGCTTTCTTT. Its protein product is CASSNQLNTEAFF.

Only one count was recorded for this clone. The chain combines TRBV7-8 with TRBJ1-1, with D uncertain. V lost 3 bases to trimming and J lost 1 base, with 6 bases between them. CDR3 size: 13 residues. The germline V gene has CDR1 SGHVS and CDR2 FQNEAQ. The CDR3 bases are TGTGCCAGCAGCTTGGAGCGGAACACTGAAGCTTTCTTT. This translates into CASSLERNTEAFF.

The gene calls are TRBV4-1 and TRBJ1-1; D is ambiguous. Germline-derived CDR1 and CDR2 are MGHRA and YSYEKL. The V end lost 2 bases, the J end lost 0 bases, and 7 bases lay between the germline ends. This CDR3 is built from 14 residues. CDR3 amino acids: CASSQIPLNTEAFF. DNA of the CDR3: TGCGCCAGCAGCCAAATTCCGTTGAACACTGAAGCTTTCTTT.

This clone was recorded only once. The genes are TRBV5-6 and TRBJ2-6; D is undetermined. Per the germline V gene, CDR1 is SGHDT and CDR2 is YYEEEE. Trimming removed 1 base from V and 2 bases from J, with 7 bases in between. The CDR3 is made up of 15 amino acids. DNA for the CDR3: TGTGCCAGCAGCTTGTTCGGTACTGGGGCCAACGTCCTGACTTTC. Translated, it gives CASSLFGTGANVLTF.

CDR3 in DNA: TGTGCCAGTAAGAGGACAGGGAGCTCCGGGGAGCTGTTTTTT. It translates to CASKRTGSSGELFF. The V call is TRBV19, the J call TRBJ2-2; 8 bases line up with TRBD1. The CDR3 has 14 residues. Trimming cost V 7 bases and J 6 bases; bases outside gene matches: 7. Germline V gives CDR1 LNHDA, CDR2 SQIVND (reference sequence).

This clone has just one count. The chain is built from TRBV6-5 and TRBJ1-1; D not resolved. Germline V gives CDR1 MNHEY, CDR2 SVGAGI. The CDR3 has 11 amino acids. Trimming removed 11 bases from V and 8 bases from J, with 15 bases in between. The CDR3 DNA reads TGTGCCGTTCGGAGCCCTGGGGAAGCTTTCTTT. Amino acid sequence: CAVRSPGEAFF.

This rearrangement joins TRBV5-1 to TRBJ2-7, with D perhaps TRBD2 (6 bases). The length of the CDR3 is 15 residues. Germline V gives CDR1 SGHRS, CDR2 YFSETQ. Trimming left V 3 bases short and J 2 bases short, with 15 bases between. CDR3 in amino acids: CASSSPAEGTYEQYF. The CDR3 DNA is TGCGCCAGCAGCTCCCCTGCGGAGGGTACCTACGAGCAGTACTTC. Filled out from reference TRBV5-1 and TRBJ2-7, the complete variable domain reads KAGVTQTPRYLIKTRGQQVTLSCSPISGHRSVSWYQQTPGQGLQFLFEYFSETQRNKGNFPGRFSGRQFSNSRSEMNVSTLELGDSALYLCASSSPAEGTYEQYFGPGTRLTVT.

The gene calls are TRBV11-2 and TRBJ2-7; D ambiguous. CDR1 is SGHAT and CDR2 is FQNNGV in the germline V gene. Trimming took off 0 bases at V and 0 bases at J, with 9 bases between the two ends. This CDR3 contains 15 residues. CDR3 sequence: CASSLDPPRSYEQYF. In nucleotides, the CDR3 is TGTGCCAGCAGCTTAGATCCCCCCCGCTCCTACGAGCAGTACTTC. Variable domain in full (rest from reference TRBV11-2 and TRBJ2-7): EAGVAQSPRYKIIEKRQSVAFWCNPISGHATLYWYQQILGQGPKLLIQFQNNGVVDDSQLPKDRFSAERLKGVDSTLKIQPAKLEDSAVYLCASSLDPPRSYEQYFGPGTRLTVT.

The sample holds a few counts of this clone. The rearrangement uses TRBV5-1 and TRBJ2-7; the D is unclear. The CDR3 consists of 16 residues. Germline-derived CDR1 and CDR2 are SGHRS and YFSETQ. V dropped 0 bases and J dropped 5 bases, with 18 bases sitting between them. The CDR3: CASSLASLTARNEQYF. As DNA, the CDR3 is TGCGCCAGCAGCTTGGCGTCGCTCACAGCCAGGAACGAGCAGTACTTC.

The chain recombines TRBV10-3 with TRBJ2-3, with TRBD1 matching 9 bases. V was clipped by 6 bases and J by 0 bases; unmatched bases: 1. Germline V gene sequence: CDR1 ENHRY, CDR2 SYGVKD. This CDR3 comprises 14 residues. The CDR3 coding sequence is TGTGCCATCAGGGACAGGGGAAGCACAGATACGCAGTATTTT. Translated: CAIRDRGSTDTQYF.